This T cell receptor beta chain appears in the sequencing data of a study of spatial heterogeneity in lung cancer. Study-level background: Consistent detection of more beta-chain than alpha-chain sequences was observed. Broader study findings: Blood carried ubiquitous expanded tumor TCRs more at resection than follow-up.

TCRdb processed the 5' RACE reads anew with MiXCR; each CDR3 protein has one entry. The sample holds about 78,000 distinct CDR3 sequences, approximately 8% seen once. On this clonotype: Its antigen is not identified.

Time point reported: sample taken at primary tumor resection. Donors were roughly 72 untreated early-stage non-small cell lung cancer patients. Tumor, nontumor lung or frozen PBMC supplied whole RNA, sequenced without sorting. Germline V gives CDR1 SGHKS, CDR2 YYEKEE (reference sequence). The CDR3 extends over 14 amino acids. V was cut by 0 bases and J by 2 bases, with 9 bases left in between. This clonotype originated in a male donor with early-stage non-small cell lung cancer. The input for sequencing was PBMCs, taken at surgery. V usage is TRBV5-5 and J usage is TRBJ2-7; D call uncertain. The CDR3 DNA reads as TGTGCCAGCAGCTTGGGCGGCACTACCTACGAGCAGTACTTC. Its protein product is CASSLGGTTYEQYF.